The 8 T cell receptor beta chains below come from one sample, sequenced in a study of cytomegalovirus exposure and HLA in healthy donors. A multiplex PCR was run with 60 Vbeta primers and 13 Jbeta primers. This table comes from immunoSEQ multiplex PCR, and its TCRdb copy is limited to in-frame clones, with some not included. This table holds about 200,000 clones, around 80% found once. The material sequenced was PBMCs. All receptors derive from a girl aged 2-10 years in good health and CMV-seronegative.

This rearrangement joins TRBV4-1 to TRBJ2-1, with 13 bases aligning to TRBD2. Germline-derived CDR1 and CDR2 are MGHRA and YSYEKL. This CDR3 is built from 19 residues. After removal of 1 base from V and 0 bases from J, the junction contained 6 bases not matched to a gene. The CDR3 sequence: CASSQAGTSGASSYNEQFF. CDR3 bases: TGCGCCAGCAGCCAAGCCGGGACTAGCGGGGCAAGCTCCTACAATGAGCAGTTCTTC.

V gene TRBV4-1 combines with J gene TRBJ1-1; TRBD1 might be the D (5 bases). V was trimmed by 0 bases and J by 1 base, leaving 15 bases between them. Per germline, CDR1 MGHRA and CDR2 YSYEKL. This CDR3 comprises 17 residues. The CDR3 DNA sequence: TGCGCCAGCAGCCAAGATAGGGAAGGGGCGCCGAACACTGAAGCTTTCTTT. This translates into CASSQDREGAPNTEAFF.

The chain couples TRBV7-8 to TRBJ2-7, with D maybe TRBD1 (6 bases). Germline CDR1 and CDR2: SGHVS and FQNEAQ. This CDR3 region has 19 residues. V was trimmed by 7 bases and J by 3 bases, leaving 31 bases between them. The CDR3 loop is CASTKVRGRGARGVYEQYF. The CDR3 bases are TGTGCCAGCACCAAAGTTAGGGGCAGGGGTGCCCGAGGGGTCTACGAGCAGTACTTC.

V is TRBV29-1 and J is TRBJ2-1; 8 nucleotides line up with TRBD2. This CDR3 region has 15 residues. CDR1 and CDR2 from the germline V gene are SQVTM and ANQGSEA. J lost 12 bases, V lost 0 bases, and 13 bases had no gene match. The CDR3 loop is CSVEDGGETGGGQFF. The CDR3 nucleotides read TGCAGCGTTGAAGACGGGGGGGAGACAGGTGGGGGGCAGTTCTTC.

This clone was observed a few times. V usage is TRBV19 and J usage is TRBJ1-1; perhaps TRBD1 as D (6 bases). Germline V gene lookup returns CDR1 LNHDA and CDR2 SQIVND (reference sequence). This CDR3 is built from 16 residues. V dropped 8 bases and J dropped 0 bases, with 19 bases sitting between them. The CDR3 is CASSPLSTGMNTEAFF. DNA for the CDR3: TGTGCCAGTTCCCCCCTTTCGACAGGTATGAACACTGAAGCTTTCTTT. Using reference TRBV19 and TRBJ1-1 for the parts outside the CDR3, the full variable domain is DGGITQSPKYLFRKEGQNVTLSCEQNLNHDAMYWYRQDPGQGLRLIYYSQIVNDFQKGDIAEGYSVSREKKESFPLTVTSAQKNPTAFYLCASSPLSTGMNTEAFFGQGTRLTVV.

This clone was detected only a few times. The CDR3 here is CASSSGQGADSNQPQHF. In DNA form, the CDR3 reads TGTGCCAGTAGCTCGGGACAGGGGGCGGATAGCAATCAGCCCCAGCATTTT. J is TRBJ1-5 and V is TRBV19; TRBD1 matches 12 bases. The CDR3 runs 17 residues. V lost 6 bases, J lost 0 bases, and 6 bases stayed unmatched. From germline, CDR1 is LNHDA and CDR2 SQIVND (reference sequence).

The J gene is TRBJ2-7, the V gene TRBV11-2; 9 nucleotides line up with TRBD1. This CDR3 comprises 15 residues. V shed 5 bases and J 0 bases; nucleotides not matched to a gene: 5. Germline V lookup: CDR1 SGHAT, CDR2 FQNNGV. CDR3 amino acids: CASSPRTGASYEQYF. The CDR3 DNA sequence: TGTGCCAGCAGCCCACGGACAGGGGCCTCCTACGAGCAGTACTTC.

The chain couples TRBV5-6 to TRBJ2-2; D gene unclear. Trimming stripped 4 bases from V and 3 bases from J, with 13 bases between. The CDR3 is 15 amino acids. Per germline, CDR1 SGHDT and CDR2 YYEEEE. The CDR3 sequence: CASSARIADTGELFF. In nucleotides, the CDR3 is TGTGCCAGCAGCGCCCGTATCGCGGACACCGGGGAGCTGTTTTTT.